This T cell receptor beta chain was found in a study of blood T cell repertoires in COVID-19. About the study: Donors in the United States, Italy and Spain gave samples during acute or convalescent COVID-19.

Sequencing used immunoSEQ multiplex PCR; TCRdb keeps in-frame clones, though not all of them. The sample lists a few hundred thousand clones; less than 85% were seen once. V was cut by 6 bases and J by 5 bases, with 13 bases left in between. This CDR3 region has 14 residues. Looked up from germline, CDR1 is MDHEN and CDR2 is SYDVKM. The receptor was isolated from a woman in her late teens or twenties with acute or convalescent COVID-19. This chain connects TRBV28 to TRBJ2-2; D possibly corresponds to TRBD1 (5 bases). What was sequenced was peripheral blood. CDR3 amino acids: CASRNSGKTGELFF. The CDR3 bases are TGTGCCAGCAGAAATTCAGGGAAAACCGGGGAGCTGTTTTTT.